This T cell receptor beta chain appears in the sequencing data of a study of CD8 T cells in ankylosing spondylitis. The study, taken as a whole, reports: With a CD8+ phenotype, disease-linked clones were relatively rare in peripheral blood. Previous work reported some of these motif variants in the synovial fluid and blood of reactive arthritis. Made up of several highly homologous variants, a TCR beta motif appeared characteristic of ankylosing spondylitis blood.

In regard to this clonotype: Its specificity is not known.

Germline CDR1 and CDR2: DFQATT and SNEGSKA (reference sequence). J gave up 0 bases and V 0 bases, and 13 bases lay outside the gene matches. The CDR3 runs 18 residues. TCRdb reprocessed the 5' RACE reads with MiXCR, giving one entry per CDR3 protein. The sample includes some 840,000 distinct CDR3 sequences, 12% of them seen just once. The sequenced sample was blood, either unsorted or a sorted T cell fraction (not recorded which). This TCR came from a male donor with ankylosing spondylitis. The chain combines TRBV20-1 with TRBJ1-1, with 7 bases aligning to TRBD1. The CDR3 loop is CSARDRAAGGRLNTEAFF. Written as DNA, the CDR3 is TGCAGTGCTAGAGATCGGGCTGCAGGGGGACGCTTGAACACTGAAGCTTTCTTT.